This T cell receptor (beta chain) was sequenced in a study of cytomegalovirus exposure and HLA in healthy donors. Study outcomes and limitations: TCR beta V- and J-gene trimming, according to a later analysis, was linked to a missense DCLRE1C variant.

The PCR employed 60 Vbeta primers together with 13 Jbeta primers. Sequenced by immunoSEQ multiplex PCR; TCRdb stores in-frame clones only, minus some. The data contain about 150,000 clones, around three quarters of them singletons. About this clone itself: The antigen is not known.

V lost 2 bases, J lost 2 bases, and 10 bases lay in between. The CDR3 totals 15 residues. Germline V gene sequence: CDR1 MNHNS, CDR2 SASEGT. Sequenced material: PBMCs. This sequence was found in a woman in her sixties in good health and CMV-seropositive. This rearrangement joins TRBV6-1 to TRBJ1-5; D call uncertain. The CDR3 sequence is CASSERGFGNQPQHF. The CDR3 nucleotides are TGTGCCAGCAGTGAACGGGGATTCGGCAATCAGCCCCAGCATTTT.